This T cell receptor beta chain emerged from a study of T cell repertoires in cytomegalovirus infection. Overall study results and limits: Across the ex vivo response, the dominant clonotypes were HLA-C-restricted CMV-specific TCR beta clonotypes.

MiXCR was run by TCRdb on the reads, yielding one entry per CDR3 protein. This table has roughly 920,000 distinct CDR3 sequences, roughly 30% appearing once. The CDR3 contains 16 residues. V was pared by 0 bases and J by 1 base, with 2 bases of the junction left unmatched. The germline V gene encodes CDR1 LNHNV and CDR2 YYDKDF (reference sequence). The sample holds a few counts of this clonotype. Antigen: not known. This TCR came from a human donor in good health (CMV status not recorded). Some clones in this sample may be carry-over from other donors' samples. The rearrangement joins TRBV15 to TRBJ2-1; 8 bases line up with TRBD2. The sequenced sample was cultured CD8+ T cells from PBMCs, obtained from culture after CMV antigen stimulation. CDR3 loop: CATSRDRGGSYNEQFF. The CDR3 coding sequence is TGTGCCACCAGCAGAGATCGGGGGGGATCCTACAATGAGCAGTTCTTC.